The 27 T cell receptor beta chains below all came from one sample that was sequenced in a study of blood T cells in healthy people across ages (dated by TCRdb to between 2015 and 2016). The library was prepared using 5' RACE. These reads were obtained on an Illumina HiSeq 2500. A second PCR of about 7 to 12 cycles was run with a J-beta primer mix and a sample-barcoded 5' primer. TCRdb reprocessing: public reads trimmed at Q25 with fastp, clones called with MiXCR, in-frame beta chains kept. CDR3 protein duplicates are merged, each entry listing the most common genes and DNA. In this sample the table shows 900,000 to 950,000 distinct CDR3 sequences, roughly 29% of which occur a single time. The top ten clones comprise 10% of the sample. These data also featured in a second study, about T cells of mothers and their children.

What was sequenced was blood. All receptors derive from a woman aged 40 to 49 in good health.

In this sample, this clonotype turned up a few times. J is TRBJ1-3 and V is TRBV30; D is possibly TRBD1 (5 bases). Trimming shortened V by 5 bases and J by 4 bases, and 12 bases separated the two germline ends. Looked up from germline, CDR1 is GTSNPN and CDR2 is SVGIG (reference sequence). The CDR3 runs 13 residues. As DNA, the CDR3 is TGTGCCTGGGGTAGGGGCACCGGAAACACCATATATTTT. Amino acids: CAWGRGTGNTIYF.

This clonotype was seen a handful of times. The chain combines TRBV5-4 with TRBJ2-7; 9 bases fit TRBD2. The germline CDR1 and CDR2 sequences are SGHNT and YYREEE (reference sequence). J gave up 7 bases and V 3 bases, and 14 bases lay outside the gene matches. The CDR3 extends over 16 amino acids. CDR3 region: CASSSGLLRGGLEQYF. The DNA for the CDR3 is TGTGCCAGCAGCTCCGGTTTGTTGCGGGGGGGCCTTGAGCAGTACTTC.

V gene TRBV12-3 or TRBV12-4 combines with J gene TRBJ1-1; tentative D call: TRBD1 (5 bases). This CDR3 is built from 14 residues. Trimming stripped 8 bases from V and 1 base from J, with 14 bases between. CDR3 sequence reads: CASGSWDPNTEAFF. As DNA, the CDR3 is TGTGCCAGCGGGTCCTGGGACCCGAACACTGAAGCTTTCTTT.

This clonotype was seen at least ten times. The chain carries TRBV9 and TRBJ2-5; 12 bases match TRBD2. The germline gives CDR1 SGDLS, CDR2 YYNGEE. This CDR3 comprises 17 residues. After removal of 0 bases from V and 1 base from J, the junction contained 4 bases not matched to a gene. CDR3 nucleotides: TGTGCCAGCAGCGTAGGTCCTAGCGGGGGGGTCCAAGAGACCCAGTACTTC. Translating gives CASSVGPSGGVQETQYF.

This clonotype was recorded many times. Being one base from a much bigger clone, this may be a read error. The chain uses TRBV7-6 and TRBJ2-1; 8 positions match TRBD2. TRBJ2-7 matches the DNA end more closely, so the J call is doubtful. This CDR3 is 16 amino acids long. Per the germline V gene, CDR1 is SGHVS and CDR2 is FNYEAQ. DNA of the CDR3: TGTGCCAGCAGCTTAGGTGGCCAGCGGGGGTACAATGAGCAGTACTTC. It is translated as CASSLGGQRGYNEQYF.

A remark on this clonotype: This may be a read error: a much more frequent sequence differs by one nucleotide. The rearrangement links TRBV3-1 to TRBJ2-1; D gene ambiguous. The DNA end favors TRBJ2-7, so the J call may be wrong. The CDR3 runs 14 residues. Germline loops: CDR1 LGHDT, CDR2 YNNKEL (reference sequence). CDR3 protein: CASSQSESYNEQYF. The CDR3 coding sequence is TGTGCCAGCAGCCAATCTGAATCCTACAATGAGCAGTACTTC.

As regards this clonotype: At one end, the junction sequence differs from germline, possibly due to a read error. The V gene is TRBV7-7, the J gene TRBJ2-5; TRBD2 matches 8 bases. Germline V lookup: CDR1 SSHAT, CDR2 FNYEAQ (reference sequence). The CDR3 runs to 15 residues. CDR3 loop: CAGSSGRAWEETQYF. For the CDR3, the DNA is TGTGCCGGCAGCTCCGGGAGGGCCTGGGAAGAGACCCAGTACTTC.

The genes are TRBV28 and TRBJ1-4; 8 bases line up with TRBD1. V gave up 7 bases and J gave up 7 bases; unmatched junction bases: 5. Germline CDR1 and CDR2: MDHEN and SYDVKM. This CDR3 is 13 amino acids long. The CDR3 loop reads CASKGQVIEKLFF. The DNA for the CDR3 is TGTGCCAGCAAGGGACAGGTAATTGAAAAACTGTTTTTT.

The chain employs TRBV4-3 and TRBJ1-3; 8 nucleotides match TRBD1. The J segment lost 7 bases and the V segment lost 2 bases, leaving 7 bases of the junction unmatched. Germline CDR1 reads LGHNA; CDR2 reads YSLEER. CDR3 size: 15 residues. The CDR3 sequence is CASSQSRGRRNTIYF. The CDR3 bases are TGCGCCAGCAGCCAATCCAGGGGGCGTAGGAACACCATATATTTT.

This clonotype was detected only a few times. The rearrangement links TRBV20-1 to TRBJ1-2; TRBD1 agrees at 7 bases. The CDR3 sequence is 12 residues long. With 3 bases clipped from V and 8 bases from J, the junction kept 6 bases outside the gene matches. Germline CDR1 is DFQATT and CDR2 is SNEGSKA (reference sequence). CDR3 amino acids: CSASKGAGGYTF. The CDR3 DNA reads TGCAGTGCTAGTAAGGGGGCCGGGGGCTACACCTTC.

Turning to this clonotype: The junction does not match germline at one end; this may be a read error. The gene calls are TRBV5-6 and TRBJ1-2, with D maybe TRBD1 (5 bases). Per germline, CDR1 SGHDT and CDR2 YYEEEE. This CDR3 region has 13 residues. CDR3 sequence (DNA): TGTGCCCGCAGCTTATGGGGGGGGTCTGGCTACACCTTC. Translating gives CARSLWGGSGYTF.

The chain joins TRBV20-1 to TRBJ1-5, with D perhaps matching TRBD1 (5 bases). CDR3 length: 12 amino acids. Germline assignment: CDR1 DFQATT and CDR2 SNEGSKA (reference sequence). The CDR3 here is CRWGDSNQPQHF. As DNA, the CDR3 is TGCAGGTGGGGGGATAGCAATCAGCCCCAGCATTTT.

This clonotype was found a few times. This chain connects TRBV5-1 to TRBJ2-3, with D unclear. The length of the CDR3 is 15 residues. Germline lookup yields CDR1 SGHRS and CDR2 YFSETQ. Trimming cost V 0 bases and J 0 bases, with 8 bases left between them. The CDR3 DNA reads as TGCGCCAGCAGCTTGGGGGTATCTAGCACAGATACGCAGTATTTT. Translation gives CASSLGVSSTDTQYF.

This clonotype has ten or more counts. The rearrangement links TRBV28 to TRBJ2-7; 7 bases fit TRBD1. V shed 8 bases and J 1 base; nucleotides not matched to a gene: 5. The CDR3 is made up of 13 amino acids. Germline lookup yields CDR1 MDHEN and CDR2 SYDVKM. CDR3 in DNA: TGTGCCAGCGGACTGGGACAGTCCTACGAGCAGTACTTC. Protein sequence: CASGLGQSYEQYF.

The rearrangement joins TRBV15 to TRBJ2-5; D is possibly TRBD2 (7 bases). This CDR3 has 18 amino acids. Looked up from germline, CDR1 is LNHNV and CDR2 is YYDKDF (reference sequence). V shed 0 bases and J shed 11 bases, with 28 bases lying between them. This CDR3 is CATSRDRGAARGMEEQYF. The CDR3 DNA reads as TGTGCCACCAGCAGAGATCGGGGGGCGGCGAGGGGGATGGAGGAGCAGTACTTC.

As to this clonotype: Possible read error: a much larger clone is one base away. As DNA, the CDR3 is TGCAGTGCGCCACAGGGGGGGCAGTACTTC. Its protein product is CSAPQGGQYF. The chain has TRBV20-1 and TRBJ2-7; 8 nucleotides agree with TRBD1. Unmatched junction bases numbered 4, after V lost 6 bases and J lost 9 bases. CDR3 length: 10 residues. The germline V gene has CDR1 DFQATT and CDR2 SNEGSKA (reference sequence).

Comment on this clonotype: With a much larger clone just one base away, this may be a read error. The chain couples TRBV12-5 to TRBJ2-5; unclear D gene. The CDR3 is 12 residues long. Trimming removed 9 bases at V and 5 bases at J, with 13 bases between. Germline V CDR1 and CDR2: LGHNT, FRNRAP. CDR3 bases: TGTGCTAGGGGTGACCCCGGGGAGACCCAGTACTTC. Residues: CARGDPGETQYF.

About this clonotype itself: A much larger clone differs by one base, so this may be a read error. The chain has TRBV7-2 and TRBJ1-2; no definite D call. The germline gives CDR1 SGHTA, CDR2 FQGNSA. There are 15 residues in the CDR3. V was trimmed by 0 bases and J by 4 bases, leaving 12 bases between them. The CDR3 is CTSSLAQEVGYGYTF. CDR3 coding DNA: TGTACCAGCAGCTTAGCGCAAGAGGTCGGCTATGGCTACACCTTC.

This clonotype has ten or more counts. The rearrangement joins TRBV28 to TRBJ2-4; TRBD1 matches 8 bases. Per the germline V gene, CDR1 is MDHEN and CDR2 is SYDVKM. With 1 base clipped from V and 6 bases from J, the junction kept 8 bases outside the gene matches. The CDR3 is 16 amino acids. The DNA for the CDR3 is TGTGCCAGCAGTTTATCCACCCTCGGGACAGGAAACATTCAGTACTTC. It codes for CASSLSTLGTGNIQYF.

About this clonotype: A much larger clone is a single base away; this may be a read error. The chain uses TRBV6-5 and TRBJ2-7; D is possibly TRBD1 (7 bases). The germline gives CDR1 MNHEY, CDR2 SVGAGI. CDR3 length equals 14 residues. CDR3 sequence: CAGSGSGGPYEQYF. CDR3 nucleotides: TGTGCCGGCAGTGGGTCAGGGGGGCCCTACGAGCAGTACTTC.

This rearrangement joins TRBV9 to TRBJ2-3; a weak D match, TRBD2 (6 bases). The length of the CDR3 is 17 residues. The germline V gene encodes CDR1 SGDLS and CDR2 YYNGEE. V was shortened by 0 bases and J by 3 bases, with 17 bases between the two germline ends. CDR3 sequence: CASSVAGMRGATDTQYF. CDR3 nucleotide sequence: TGTGCCAGCAGCGTAGCGGGAATGCGGGGAGCAACAGATACGCAGTATTTT. The complete variable domain, with remaining parts taken from reference TRBV9 and TRBJ2-3, reads DSGVTQTPKHLITATGQRVTLRCSPRSGDLSVYWYQQSLDQGLQFLIQYYNGEERAKGNILERFSAQQFPDLHSELNLSSLELGDSALYFCASSVAGMRGATDTQYFGPGTRLTVL.

The chain carries TRBV20-1 and TRBJ2-1; TRBD2 might be the D (5 bases). Germline CDR1 and CDR2: DFQATT and SNEGSKA (reference sequence). The length of the CDR3 is 16 residues. Trimming stripped 6 bases from V and 4 bases from J, with 22 bases between. The CDR3 loop is CSAANREQLGYNEQFF. The DNA of the CDR3 is TGCAGTGCCGCTAATCGGGAACAGTTGGGGTACAATGAGCAGTTCTTC.

This clonotype was counted ten times or more. The chain couples TRBV20-1 to TRBJ2-1; D might be TRBD1 (6 bases). The V end was cut by 1 base, the J end by 0 bases, with 16 bases between. CDR1 is DFQATT, CDR2 SNEGSKA, per germline (reference sequence). The CDR3 loop spans 17 amino acids. CDR3 sequence reads: CSARGTALGSSYNEQFF. CDR3 DNA: TGCAGTGCTAGAGGGACAGCCCTTGGGAGCTCCTACAATGAGCAGTTCTTC.

As regards this clonotype: A much larger clone lies one base from this, so it may be a read error. The chain uses TRBV20-1 and TRBJ2-4; 9 positions agree with TRBD2. The trim removed 2 bases at V and 13 bases at J, leaving 12 bases unmatched. This CDR3 is built from 14 residues. Germline V CDR1 and CDR2: DFQATT, SNEGSKA (reference sequence). The CDR3 DNA sequence: TGCAGTGCTAGATACAGCGGGGGGTACAATGAGCAGTACTTC. It specifies CSARYSGGYNEQYF.

On this clonotype: The CDR3 end shows no conserved phenylalanine or tryptophan, and so a read error is likely. Here the CDR3 DNA reads TGTGCCAGCAGTTTTCAGCGGGGGGGCCTCGATGAGCAGTTCTTA. Translating gives CASSFQRGGLDEQFL. This sequence joins TRBV12-3 or TRBV12-4 and TRBJ2-1; 10 positions match TRBD2. The CDR3 covers 15 residues. V gave up 3 bases and J gave up 8 bases; unmatched junction bases: 7.

The rearrangement uses TRBV20-1 and TRBJ2-1, with 8 nucleotides matching TRBD2. The CDR3 is 14 residues long. Trimming removed 3 bases from V and 6 bases from J; junction bases left unmatched: 7. The V gene's germline CDR1 is DFQATT and CDR2 SNEGSKA (reference sequence). In DNA, the CDR3 is TGCAGTGCTAGTCTCGGGGGGGCCGGCAATGAGCAGTTCTTC. Translating gives CSASLGGAGNEQFF.

This clonotype appeared a few times. The V and J genes are TRBV5-1 and TRBJ2-2; possibly TRBD1 for D (6 bases). This CDR3 has 16 residues. Trimming removed 2 bases from V and 2 bases from J, with 13 bases in between. Germline-derived CDR1 and CDR2 are SGHRS and YFSETQ. DNA of the CDR3: TGCGCCAGCAGCTTTCGAGGACAGACTAACACCGGGGAGCTGTTTTTT. Translated: CASSFRGQTNTGELFF.